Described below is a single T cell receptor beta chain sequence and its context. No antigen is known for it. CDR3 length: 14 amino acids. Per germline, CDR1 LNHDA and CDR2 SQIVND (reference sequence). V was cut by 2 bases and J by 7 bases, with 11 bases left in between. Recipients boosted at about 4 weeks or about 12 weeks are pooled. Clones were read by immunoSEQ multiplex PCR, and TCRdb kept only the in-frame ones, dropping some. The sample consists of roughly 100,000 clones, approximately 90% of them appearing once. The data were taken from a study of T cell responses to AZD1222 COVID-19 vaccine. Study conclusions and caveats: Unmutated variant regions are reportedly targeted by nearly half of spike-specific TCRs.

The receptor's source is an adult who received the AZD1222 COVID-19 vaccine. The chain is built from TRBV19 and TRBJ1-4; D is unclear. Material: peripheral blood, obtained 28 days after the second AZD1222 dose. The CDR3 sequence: CASSINGRGEKLFF. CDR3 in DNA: TGTGCCAGTAGTATAAACGGCAGAGGTGAAAAACTGTTTTTT.